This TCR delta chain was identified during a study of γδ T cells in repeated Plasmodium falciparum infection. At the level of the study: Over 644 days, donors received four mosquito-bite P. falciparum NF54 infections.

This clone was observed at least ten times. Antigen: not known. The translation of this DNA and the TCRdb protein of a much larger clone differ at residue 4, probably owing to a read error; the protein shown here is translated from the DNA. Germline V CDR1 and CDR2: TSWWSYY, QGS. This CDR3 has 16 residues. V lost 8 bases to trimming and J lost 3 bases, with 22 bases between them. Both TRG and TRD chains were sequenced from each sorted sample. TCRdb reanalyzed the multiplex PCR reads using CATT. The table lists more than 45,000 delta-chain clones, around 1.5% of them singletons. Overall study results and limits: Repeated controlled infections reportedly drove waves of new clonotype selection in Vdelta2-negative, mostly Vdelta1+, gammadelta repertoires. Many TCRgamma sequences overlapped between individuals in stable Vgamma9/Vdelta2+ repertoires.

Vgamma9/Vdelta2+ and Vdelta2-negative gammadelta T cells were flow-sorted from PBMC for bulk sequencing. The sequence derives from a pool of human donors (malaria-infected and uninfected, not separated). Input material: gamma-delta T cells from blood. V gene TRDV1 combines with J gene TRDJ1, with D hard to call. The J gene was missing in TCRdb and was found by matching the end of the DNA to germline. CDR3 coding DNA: TGTGCTCTTCCGACCGCAACAAGGAGTTCGGCCGATAAACTCATCTTT. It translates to CALPTATRSSADKLIF.